What follows are 6 T cell receptor beta chains derived from one specimen sequenced in a study of T-cell reconstitution after alpha-beta-depleted transplantation in children. The TCRbeta library incorporated unique molecular identifiers. TCRdb re-derived calls from the PCR reads in MiXCR, one entry per CDR3 protein. The sample yields roughly 300,000 distinct CDR3 sequences, approximately 10% seen once. The sample consisted of peripheral blood, taken 180 days after TCRalphabeta/CD19-depleted stem cell transplant. These receptors were taken from a male patient aged 2-10 years who had a stem cell transplant for chronic granulomatous disease, so the T cells may come from the graft donor.

This clonotype was found many times. The chain recombines TRBV21-1 with TRBJ2-4; the table calls TRBD2, which could not be checked here. TRBV21-1 is a listed pseudogene. This CDR3 is built from 16 residues. The CDR3 loop is CASKSGGRKAKNIQYF. DNA for the CDR3: TGTGCCAGCAAATCCGGAGGGCGTAAGGCCAAAAACATTCAGTACTTC.

This clonotype was picked up many times. This chain connects TRBV7-2 to TRBJ1-6; D gene uncertain. V lost 5 bases, J lost 0 bases, and 8 bases lay in between. The V gene's germline CDR1 is SGHTA and CDR2 FQGNSA. This CDR3 has 15 residues. CDR3 protein: CASSIRNSYNSPLHF. CDR3 DNA sequence: TGTGCCAGCAGCATCAGAAACTCCTATAATTCACCCCTCCACTTT.

In this sample, this clonotype turned up many times. The rearrangement joins TRBV6-6 to TRBJ2-5, with D possibly being TRBD1 or TRBD2 (5 bases each). The CDR3 covers 13 residues. V lost 7 bases and J 2 bases, leaving 11 bases between the germline ends. Germline CDR1 reads MNHNY; CDR2 reads SVGAGI (reference sequence). The chain's CDR3 is CASIGTIQETQYF. The CDR3 DNA follows: TGTGCCAGCATCGGGACCATACAAGAGACCCAGTACTTC.

This clonotype was counted ten times or more. The CDR3 DNA is TGTGCCAGCACCAGACAGCGAGCATCGGGCAATGAGCAGTTCTTC. This gives the protein CASTRQRASGNEQFF. The J gene is TRBJ2-1, the V gene TRBV27; perhaps TRBD1 as D (5 bases). The length of the CDR3 is 15 residues. From germline, CDR1 is MNHEY and CDR2 SMNVEV (reference sequence). Deletions cut 7 bases from V and 6 bases from J, with 19 bases between.

As for this clonotype: This may be a read error: a much more frequent sequence differs by one nucleotide. The genes are TRBV11-1 and TRBJ2-3; unclear D gene. The germline CDR1 and CDR2 sequences are SGHAT and FQDESV (reference sequence). This CDR3 has 13 residues. V lost 1 base, J lost 7 bases, and 9 bases lay in between. CDR3 nucleotides: TGTGCCAGCAGCTTAGAGTTCGCACATACGCAGTATTTT. Amino acids: CASSLEFAHTQYF.

This clonotype was picked up many times. The chain carries TRBV28 and TRBJ2-1; 9 bases line up with TRBD1. CDR3 length equals 13 residues. Trimming took 8 bases from V and 9 from J; bases not matched to a gene: 8. Looked up from germline, CDR1 is MDHEN and CDR2 is SYDVKM. The CDR3 sequence is CASRDRVIGEQFF. The CDR3 DNA reads TGTGCCAGCCGGGACAGGGTCATTGGTGAGCAGTTCTTC.